This TCR beta chain was recovered during a study of shared clonotypes between healthy human individuals. Caucasian adults living in Nashville, Tennessee, provided all samples. Profiled with immunoSEQ multiplex PCR; TCRdb holds only in-frame clones, not every one. The profile shows 850,000 to 1,200,000 clones, 65% to 75% of them singletons. CDR1 and CDR2 (germline): SGHAT, FQNNGV. The CDR3 extends over 13 amino acids. The V and J ends lost 6 bases and 7 bases respectively, with 12 bases between them. The sequence came from a man aged 18 to 29 in good health. The rearrangement uses TRBV11-2 and TRBJ1-4; no reliable D call. Sample: memory CD4+ T cells sorted from blood. Sample subset: CD45RA-negative fraction. The CDR3 region has the DNA TGTGCCAGCAGTCGTGGAGGTCTTGAAAAACTGTTTTTT. Translation: CASSRGGLEKLFF.